Detailed here is one T cell receptor (beta chain). Its antigen is as yet unknown. V was pared by 2 bases and J by 0 bases, with 5 bases between. Germline CDR1 reads MNHEY; CDR2 reads SVGAGI. The CDR3 spans 14 residues. The entry originates in a study of blood T cell dynamics during melanoma immunotherapy. Study-level findings and limits: It remained unknown if the driving T cell clones were melanoma-specific.

Time point noted: week 3, after first cycle of checkpoint inhibitor. No patient had earlier systemic cancer treatment, concurrent immunosuppressants, or another active cancer. Every bulk PBMC sample received the same 350 ng of DNA. Repertoires were generated with immunoSEQ multiplex PCR, while TCRdb's copy carries only in-frame clones and drops some. The sample contains about 16,000 clones, around nine tenths of which appear only once. The clonotype originates from a human donor with melanoma. The sample here was blood, taken from a patient treated with checkpoint blockade. The J gene is TRBJ1-5, the V gene TRBV6-5; no clear D gene. DNA for the CDR3: TGTGCCAGCAGTTACAGGTTTAGCAATCAGCCCCAGCATTTT. Translating it yields CASSYRFSNQPQHF.